The 29 T cell receptor beta chains below all came from one sample that was sequenced in a study of cytotoxic CD8 clonotypes in ibrutinib-treated CLL. Sequencing was performed with immunoSEQ multiplex PCR; in TCRdb, only in-frame clones are kept and a portion is missing. This sample has around 140,000 clones, with approximately 80% found just once. The sample consisted of PBMCs, taken after 12 months of ibrutinib treatment. The receptors originated from a human donor with chronic lymphocytic leukemia.

The chain links TRBV7-3 to TRBJ2-5; no clear D. Germline V gives CDR1 SGHTA, CDR2 FQGTGA. Trimming removed 1 base from V and 5 bases from J, with 14 bases in between. CDR3 length equals 15 residues. CDR3 sequence reads: CASSLSGSAAETQYF. CDR3 nucleotides: TGTGCCAGCAGCTTAAGTGGGTCTGCGGCGGAGACCCAGTACTTC.

The genes are TRBV7-9 and TRBJ2-2, with 7 nucleotides matching TRBD1. With V trimmed by 1 base and J by 4 bases, 6 bases remained unmatched. Germline CDR1 and CDR2: SEHNR and FQNEAQ (reference sequence). This CDR3 has 16 residues. The CDR3: CASSLVGGLGTGELFF. CDR3 DNA: TGTGCCAGCAGCTTAGTAGGGGGCCTAGGCACCGGGGAGCTGTTTTTT. Looking up the rest from reference TRBV7-9 and TRBJ2-2 gives the full variable domain: DTGVSQNPRHKITKRGQNVTFRCDPISEHNRLYWYRQTLGQGPEFLTYFQNEAQLEKSRLLSDRFSAERPKGSFSTLEIQRTEQGDSAMYLCASSLVGGLGTGELFFGEGSRLTVL.

V and J are TRBV28 and TRBJ2-4, with a weak D call TRBD1 (6 bases). Germline CDR1 MDHEN, CDR2 SYDVKM. CDR3 length: 14 amino acids. V was shortened by 3 bases and J by 1 base, with 7 bases between the two germline ends. CDR3 residues: CASSLRGAKNIQYF. Written as DNA, the CDR3 is TGTGCCAGCAGTTTGAGGGGGGCCAAAAACATTCAGTACTTC.

The rearrangement uses TRBV7-2 and TRBJ2-7, with D unclear. The V gene lost 5 bases and the J gene lost 6 bases, with 17 bases spanning the gap. CDR1 SGHTA and CDR2 FQGNSA come from the germline V gene. The CDR3 is 14 amino acids. CDR3 sequence: CASSDQWSVPEQYF. CDR3 DNA sequence: TGTGCCAGCAGCGACCAGTGGTCGGTGCCCGAGCAGTACTTC.

This clone showed up just a few times. The genes are TRBV4-2 and TRBJ2-3; tentative D call: TRBD1 (6 bases). CDR3 length equals 18 residues. CDR1 and CDR2 from the germline V gene are LGHNA and YNFKEQ. Trimming pared 2 bases from V and 1 base from J, leaving 19 bases between. DNA of the CDR3: TGTGCCAGCAGCCAACGTGCCGGGACACCCCTCGGCACAGATACGCAGTATTTT. As protein: CASSQRAGTPLGTDTQYF.

This chain connects TRBV28 to TRBJ1-4; no definite D call. Between the trimmed V and J ends, which lost 7 bases and 1 base, there was a span of 16 bases. The CDR3 extends over 16 amino acids. Germline V gene sequence: CDR1 MDHEN, CDR2 SYDVKM. CDR3 protein: CASTPEGFQTNEKLFF. CDR3 coding DNA: TGTGCCAGCACTCCGGAGGGATTTCAAACTAATGAAAAACTGTTTTTT.

This chain connects TRBV7-2 to TRBJ2-5; D not resolved. Trimming pared 5 bases from V and 5 bases from J, leaving 18 bases between. Per the germline V gene, CDR1 is SGHTA and CDR2 is FQGNSA. The CDR3 totals 15 residues. CDR3 region: CASSQARYPGETQYF. DNA of the CDR3: TGTGCCAGCAGCCAAGCCAGGTACCCCGGGGAGACCCAGTACTTC.

V is TRBV7-8 and J is TRBJ2-1, with D perhaps TRBD2 (5 bases). This CDR3 has 14 amino acids. Per the germline V gene, CDR1 is SGHVS and CDR2 is FQNEAQ. The germline V and J ends were trimmed by 5 bases and 0 bases, with 8 bases remaining between them. The CDR3, as DNA: TGTGCCAGCAGCGCCCTAGCCTCCTACAATGAGCAGTTCTTC. The encoded protein is CASSALASYNEQFF.

The chain recombines TRBV30 with TRBJ2-1; 12 bases align to TRBD2. CDR3 size: 15 residues. The V and J ends lost 0 bases and 9 bases, in that order; junction bases with no gene match: 6. The germline CDR1 and CDR2 sequences are GTSNPN and SVGIG (reference sequence). The CDR3 region is CAWSVRLAGVGEQFF. The CDR3 DNA follows: TGTGCCTGGAGTGTACGACTAGCGGGAGTCGGTGAGCAGTTCTTC.

The gene calls are TRBV7-2 and TRBJ1-5, with D possibly matching TRBD1 (5 bases). Germline CDR1 is SGHTA and CDR2 is FQGNSA. Trimming took off 1 base at V and 2 bases at J, with 12 bases between the two ends. The CDR3 is 16 residues long. The CDR3 nucleotides read TGTGCCAGCAGCTTAGTAGCCGGGGCAGGCAATCAGCCCCAGCATTTT. Protein sequence: CASSLVAGAGNQPQHF.

J is TRBJ2-3 and V is TRBV27; a possible D gene is TRBD2 (6 bases). V was cut by 4 bases and J by 5 bases, with 16 bases left in between. CDR3 length: 15 residues. Germline V gene sequence: CDR1 MNHEY, CDR2 SMNVEV (reference sequence). CDR3: CASSWGLGGKDTQYF. CDR3 coding DNA: TGTGCCAGCAGTTGGGGACTCGGCGGGAAAGATACGCAGTATTTT.

This clone was observed a handful of times. The chain is built from TRBV7-9 and TRBJ1-1; D perhaps matches TRBD1 (6 bases). Germline V gene sequence: CDR1 SEHNR, CDR2 FQNEAQ (reference sequence). V was cut by 1 base and J by 3 bases, with 9 bases left in between. The CDR3 length is 14 residues. CDR3 sequence: CASSLGQADTEAFF. CDR3 DNA: TGTGCCAGCAGCTTAGGACAGGCGGACACTGAAGCTTTCTTT.

The chain is built from TRBV2 and TRBJ2-7; 9 bases fit TRBD1. This CDR3 has 14 amino acids. J was trimmed by 1 base and V by 5 bases; bases with no gene match: 3. Germline V lookup: CDR1 SNHLY, CDR2 FYNNEI. DNA of the CDR3: TGTGCCAGCAGTTTACAGGGGGCATCCTACGAGCAGTACTTC. Translation: CASSLQGASYEQYF.

The chain combines TRBV27 with TRBJ2-1; no definite D call. Germline CDR1 MNHEY, CDR2 SMNVEV (reference sequence). The CDR3 length is 13 residues. Between the trimmed V and J ends, which lost 6 bases and 8 bases, there was a span of 14 bases. The DNA for the CDR3 is TGTGCCAGCAGCCTCGAATTAGCCTATGAGCAGTTCTTC. Its protein is CASSLELAYEQFF.

This chain connects TRBV29-1 to TRBJ2-5, with 7 nucleotides matching TRBD1. Germline loops: CDR1 SQVTM, CDR2 ANQGSEA. This CDR3 spans 15 amino acids. V lost 4 bases and J lost 5; bases outside the gene matches: 13. The CDR3 DNA follows: TGCAGCGTTGGGAGATCGGGACAGTTTGTTGAGACCCAGTACTTC. The encoded protein is CSVGRSGQFVETQYF.

The chain employs TRBV5-1 and TRBJ1-2, with D unresolved. The CDR3 contains 12 residues. V dropped 7 bases and J dropped 1 base, with 8 bases sitting between them. Germline V CDR1 and CDR2: SGHRS, YFSETQ. The DNA of the CDR3 is TGCGCCAGCGGGAATTATAACTATGGCTACACCTTC. The encoded protein is CASGNYNYGYTF.

This chain uses TRBV28 with TRBJ1-5; the D gene is possibly TRBD1 (6 bases). V dropped 8 bases and J dropped 6 bases, with 14 bases sitting between them. Germline V gene sequence: CDR1 MDHEN, CDR2 SYDVKM. This CDR3 comprises 13 residues. The CDR3: CASHRGAGQPQHF. CDR3 sequence (DNA): TGTGCCAGCCATCGGGGGGCGGGTCAGCCCCAGCATTTT.

The genes are TRBV9 and TRBJ2-1; no firm D call. Germline CDR1 reads SGDLS; CDR2 reads YYNGEE. The CDR3 extends over 14 amino acids. V lost 0 bases and J 5 bases, leaving 9 bases between the germline ends. The CDR3 nucleotides read TGTGCCAGCAGCGTAGGGGGATGGAACAATGAGCAGTTCTTC. Protein: CASSVGGWNNEQFF.

V is TRBV30 and J is TRBJ2-7; TRBD2 matches 9 bases. The CDR3 covers 14 residues. Germline CDR1 and CDR2: GTSNPN and SVGIG (reference sequence). V lost 2 bases, J lost 1 base, and 3 bases stayed unmatched. The CDR3 sequence: CAWSKSGGSYEQYF. CDR3 nucleotide sequence: TGTGCCTGGAGTAAGAGCGGGGGGTCCTACGAGCAGTACTTC.

V is TRBV6-6 and J is TRBJ1-4; TRBD1 is a possible D gene (5 bases). V was shortened by 2 bases and J by 5 bases, with 15 bases between the two germline ends. Germline V gene sequence: CDR1 MNHNY, CDR2 SVGAGI (reference sequence). The CDR3 totals 16 residues. The CDR3 region has the DNA TGTGCCAGCAGTTACCGTGGGGCAGGCAGGAATGAAAAACTGTTTTTT. Protein product: CASSYRGAGRNEKLFF.

This chain joins TRBV18 and TRBJ2-7; TRBD2 is a possible D gene (6 bases). This CDR3 spans 15 amino acids. V was trimmed by 3 bases and J by 3 bases, leaving 15 bases between them. Germline V gene lookup returns CDR1 KGHSH and CDR2 LQKENI. The CDR3 DNA reads TGTGCCAGCTCACCCCTAGGGCGGGAAGACTACGAGCAGTACTTC. It codes for CASSPLGREDYEQYF.

V gene TRBV19 combines with J gene TRBJ1-2; D is possibly TRBD1 (5 bases). The germline V gene has CDR1 LNHDA and CDR2 SQIVND (reference sequence). With 3 bases removed from V and 1 base from J, the gap between germline ends came to 15 bases. This CDR3 contains 16 residues. CDR3 loop: CASSIFYGDVNYGYTF. For the CDR3, the DNA is TGTGCCAGTAGTATTTTTTATGGGGACGTTAACTATGGCTACACCTTC.

This clone turned up a few times. The J gene is TRBJ1-1, the V gene TRBV5-1; 7 nucleotides match TRBD1. V shed 3 bases, J shed 2 bases, and the junction held 4 bases outside the gene matches. The CDR3 is 14 amino acids. CDR1 is SGHRS, CDR2 YFSETQ, per germline. DNA for the CDR3: TGCGCCAGCAGCTCGGGACAGCCCAACACTGAAGCTTTCTTT. This sequence encodes CASSSGQPNTEAFF.

The J gene is TRBJ2-1, the V gene TRBV5-1; the match to TRBD2 covers 7 bases. Germline CDR1 is SGHRS and CDR2 is YFSETQ. Trimming removed 4 bases from V and 9 bases from J; junction bases left unmatched: 19. CDR3 size: 17 residues. The CDR3: CASSRGPAAGPDFEQFF. CDR3 nucleotide sequence: TGCGCCAGCAGCCGGGGTCCCGCAGCGGGACCCGACTTTGAGCAGTTCTTC.

The rearrangement uses TRBV19 and TRBJ2-3, with a weak D call TRBD2 (5 bases). Trimming removed 5 bases from V and 6 bases from J, with 15 bases in between. Germline lookup yields CDR1 LNHDA and CDR2 SQIVND (reference sequence). CDR3 length: 14 residues. The CDR3 DNA is TGTGCCAGTAGTCCCTCCTTAGCGTCCGATACGCAGTATTTT. Translated, it gives CASSPSLASDTQYF. Complete variable domain (other parts from reference TRBV19 and TRBJ2-3): DGGITQSPKYLFRKEGQNVTLSCEQNLNHDAMYWYRQDPGQGLRLIYYSQIVNDFQKGDIAEGYSVSREKKESFPLTVTSAQKNPTAFYLCASSPSLASDTQYFGPGTRLTVL.

This clone appeared once. The chain uses TRBV2 and TRBJ2-5; TRBD2 matches at 11 bases. Judging by the DNA end, TRBJ2-7 fits better; the J call may be wrong. This CDR3 spans 15 amino acids. Germline V gives CDR1 SNHLY, CDR2 FYNNEI. The CDR3 sequence is CASRGGLAETYEQYF. In DNA form, the CDR3 reads TGTGCCAGCAGGGGGGGACTAGCGGAGACCTACGAGCAGTACTTC.

The chain uses TRBV6-1 and TRBJ2-7, with TRBD1 matching over 8 bases. Germline trimming cut 8 bases from V and 3 bases from J; bases unmatched to any gene: 6. Germline V gene lookup returns CDR1 MNHNS and CDR2 SASEGT. CDR3 size: 13 residues. The CDR3 loop reads CASGQGNYYEQYF. The DNA for the CDR3 is TGTGCCAGCGGACAGGGAAACTACTACGAGCAGTACTTC.

This chain connects TRBV5-1 to TRBJ1-4; the D gene is possibly TRBD1 (6 bases). Germline-derived CDR1 and CDR2 are SGHRS and YFSETQ. The CDR3 is made up of 16 amino acids. V lost 4 bases to trimming and J lost 0 bases, with 13 bases between them. The CDR3 loop is CASSGQDSATNEKLFF. CDR3 nucleotide sequence: TGCGCCAGCAGCGGGCAGGACAGCGCAACTAATGAAAAACTGTTTTTT.

The chain combines TRBV11-2 with TRBJ2-5; D might be TRBD2 (6 bases). With 3 bases removed from V and 4 bases from J, the gap between germline ends came to 9 bases. The germline V gene encodes CDR1 SGHAT and CDR2 FQNNGV. CDR3 length equals 13 residues. The CDR3 DNA reads TGTGCCAGCAGCTTGGAGGGGTTAGAGACCCAGTACTTC. It encodes CASSLEGLETQYF. Combining the CDR3 with reference TRBV11-2 and TRBJ2-5 gives the whole variable domain EAGVAQSPRYKIIEKRQSVAFWCNPISGHATLYWYQQILGQGPKLLIQFQNNGVVDDSQLPKDRFSAERLKGVDSTLKIQPAKLEDSAVYLCASSLEGLETQYFGPGTRLLVL.